The T cell receptor beta chain under discussion was sequenced for a study of shared clonotypes between healthy human individuals (dated by TCRdb to 2018 to 2020). As for the study more broadly: A couple of women and a few men aged 18 to 49 years were included in the cohort. Per donor, three plates each were used for CD4 naive and CD4 memory, two for CD8 naive, and one for CD8 memory. The study deeply sequenced blood TCR repertoires of several healthy adults to estimate repertoire size and the extent of clonotype sharing between individuals. Different laboratories and diverse techniques were used to prepare libraries and sequence TCR repertoires, to increase sequencing depth and limit assay-specific biases. Each donor's leukapheresis produced roughly between roughly 0.9 and 8.9 billion PBMCs. Overall study results and their limits: Clonotypes shared by all four sorted-subset donors showed higher generation probabilities than non-shared clonotypes. Even with the large sequencing depth, rarefaction of the sorted-subset datasets indicated that sequencing was incomplete. When a handful of donors were compared, the shared fraction of clonotypes was around 5% for naive CD4, less than 4% for naive CD8, about 2.4% for memory CD4, and 0.4% for memory CD8. Sampling was restricted to blood, and TCR repertoires in tissues likely differ from the TCR repertoires found in blood. Based on pairwise subsampling, the degree of clonotype sharing among donors was expected to be affected by sequencing depth. Larger estimated clonotype richness was generally found for naive subsets than for memory subsets. The genetic and exposure-history diversity represented was limited by the small number of donors.

Remarks on this clone: Its antigen is not yet known. Nothing much larger sits one base from this clone, and base qualities are not available.

TCR CDR3 regions were amplified from genomic DNA by multiplex PCR using the deep immunoSEQ assay. For each cell subset, the extracted genomic DNA was distributed evenly across all wells of several immunoSEQ 96-well plates, and each plate served as one replicate. For sorted subsets, each replicate PCR was loaded with roughly 0.2 ug genomic DNA, equivalent to approximately 27,000 T cell genomes. Purified libraries were measured with a Qubit 3.0 fluorometer, size-checked on a Bioanalyzer 2100, and measured again with the KAPA Library Quantification kit. Each immunoSEQ 96-well plate was sequenced on its own single-read 150-cycle Illumina NextSeq 550 flow cell. In the paper's pipeline: Because the immunoSEQ output held only junctional sequences and lacked quality scores, the filtering could not match the filtering applied to full-length reads. To assign V/J genes and CDR3, sequences were annotated using PyIR, a Python wrapper for IgBLAST v1.9, with IMGT germline references. Reads were removed for weak V/J assignments (E-value above 1e-6), missing CDR3, stop codons, out-of-frame junctions, or ambiguous translated residues. A V3J clonotype was defined by an identical inferred V gene, J gene, and CDR3 amino acid sequence. The percentage overlap between two repertoires was calculated by dividing the number of shared unique clonotypes by the size of the smaller repertoire. Three approaches were used to assess repertoire richness: RTK rarefaction, the Chao1 estimator, and Recon v2.1 estimates of unobserved clonotypes. Generation probabilities for all TCRbeta clonotypes obtained by the gDNA method from several donors were computed using OLGA. The clones in this table, taken by TCRdb from immuneACCESS, are in-frame only. Not every clone is retained; where verified, under half of the shortfall comes from an unresolved V gene, and the cause of the rest is unknown. From that table come the V and J calls and clone size; the DNA was used to work out D and trimming. This sample lists 2 million to 2.5 million clones; around 95% were detected once. Of the sample, around 0.13% falls within the top ten clones.

The donors were healthy, HIV-negative adults who had no recently reported acute infections or vaccinations. All donors were Caucasian adults living in Nashville, Tennessee, USA. Magnetic negative selection was used to enrich CD4+ T cells, after which naive cells were positively selected on CD45RA and the negative fraction became the memory subset. After blood collection by leukapheresis, PBMCs were isolated using Ficoll-Histopaque density gradient centrifugation and then cryopreserved in the vapor phase of liquid nitrogen. Analytical flow cytometry was used to check the purity and quantity of each magnetically sorted T cell population. From each sorted fraction, genomic DNA was isolated and quantified by UV absorbance on a Nanodrop 2000c. The germline V gene sets CDR1 to MNHEY and CDR2 to SVGAGI. The CDR3 starts with the cysteine, ends with the phenylalanine, and has 13 residues. The retained sequence is limited to the CDR3, 39 bases, with the frame set at the first base. Trimming costs V 6 bases and J 6 bases, and their ends lie 13 bases apart.

Material for sequencing was naive CD4+ T cells sorted from blood. The cell subset or site label on this specimen signifies: CD45RA+ positively selected. This receptor chain uses TRBV6-5 and TRBJ2-3, with TRBD2 as a weak D call on 6 bases. This TCR came from a man aged 18-30 years in good health. The DNA sequence follows: TGTGCCAGCAGGGCGGGGCCTCGGGATACGCAGTATTTT. The resulting protein is CASRAGPRDTQYF.